These 8 T cell receptor beta chains share one sample of origin, sequenced in a study of cytomegalovirus exposure and HLA in healthy donors. Only in-frame clones appear in the TCRdb table, and some are missing; sequencing was by immunoSEQ multiplex PCR. This sample has approximately 160,000 clones, with 91% found just once. The source material was PBMCs. These TCRs come from a woman aged 18-29 years in good health and CMV-seropositive.

The V call is TRBV6-5, the J call TRBJ2-3; tentative D call: TRBD1 (5 bases). V lost 4 bases, J lost 2 bases, and 7 bases lay in between. The CDR3 consists of 13 residues. Germline CDR1 and CDR2: MNHEY and SVGAGI. CDR3 sequence (DNA): TGTGCCAGCAGTTTACAGGTCACAGATACGCAGTATTTT. Translating gives CASSLQVTDTQYF.

J is TRBJ1-5 and V is TRBV28; D uncertain. Germline loops: CDR1 MDHEN, CDR2 SYDVKM. With 4 bases removed from V and 6 bases from J, the gap between germline ends came to 10 bases. The CDR3 is made up of 13 amino acids. The CDR3 region is CASSSEGGQPQHF. Here the CDR3 DNA reads TGTGCCAGCAGTTCGGAGGGCGGTCAGCCCCAGCATTTT.

The V call is TRBV4-1, the J call TRBJ2-3, with TRBD2 as a possible D gene (5 bases). Deletions cut 1 base from V and 0 bases from J, with 8 bases between. Germline-derived CDR1 and CDR2 are MGHRA and YSYEKL. CDR3 length: 15 amino acids. This CDR3 is CASSQAWTSTDTQYF. For the CDR3, the DNA is TGCGCCAGCAGCCAAGCGTGGACTAGCACAGATACGCAGTATTTT.

The chain links TRBV5-1 to TRBJ2-1; D might be TRBD2 (7 bases). The CDR3 runs 17 residues. V lost 1 base, J lost 7 bases, and 21 bases lay in between. Germline assignment: CDR1 SGHRS and CDR2 YFSETQ. The CDR3 sequence is CASSLPPGRGGKNEQFF. The CDR3, as DNA: TGCGCCAGCAGCTTGCCCCCGGGGAGGGGGGGTAAAAATGAGCAGTTCTTC.

The chain couples TRBV5-1 to TRBJ2-2, with TRBD1 matching 8 bases. V shed 4 bases and J 2 bases; nucleotides not matched to a gene: 4. Germline CDR1 is SGHRS and CDR2 is YFSETQ. There are 15 residues in the CDR3. The CDR3 spells CASSAGQGNTGELFF. CDR3 coding DNA: TGCGCCAGCAGCGCCGGACAGGGTAACACCGGGGAGCTGTTTTTT. Based on the CDR3 plus reference TRBV5-1 and TRBJ2-2, the full variable domain is KAGVTQTPRYLIKTRGQQVTLSCSPISGHRSVSWYQQTPGQGLQFLFEYFSETQRNKGNFPGRFSGRQFSNSRSEMNVSTLELGDSALYLCASSAGQGNTGELFFGEGSRLTVL.

V and J are TRBV7-2 and TRBJ2-1; the match to TRBD2 covers 14 bases. The CDR3 is 16 residues long. V lost 1 base to trimming and J lost 7 bases; unmatched junction nucleotides: 3. Germline loops: CDR1 SGHTA, CDR2 FQGNSA. The DNA for the CDR3 is TGTGCCAGCAGCTTAGGCAGGACTAGCGGGGGGAATGAGCAGTTCTTC. Translated: CASSLGRTSGGNEQFF.

J is TRBJ1-3 and V is TRBV5-1, with D hard to call. Trimming shortened V by 5 bases and J by 0 bases, and 12 bases separated the two germline ends. The CDR3 length is 15 residues. Per the germline V gene, CDR1 is SGHRS and CDR2 is YFSETQ. CDR3 loop: CASSNSGASGNTIYF. DNA for the CDR3: TGCGCCAGCAGTAACTCAGGTGCCTCTGGAAACACCATATATTTT.

The chain employs TRBV10-3 and TRBJ1-1, with 8 bases identical to TRBD1. The CDR3 consists of 16 residues. Germline V gene lookup returns CDR1 ENHRY and CDR2 SYGVKD. Trimming removed 3 bases from V and 1 base from J; junction bases left unmatched: 7. CDR3 nucleotides: TGTGCCATCAGTGAACCCCAGGGGGCGCAGAACACTGAAGCTTTCTTT. This codes for CAISEPQGAQNTEAFF.